This TCR beta chain was captured in a study of STAT3 mutations in large granular lymphocyte leukemia. Overall study: Canonical activating STAT3 mutations were detected in roughly half of the longitudinally sequenced T-LGLL patients.

The V gene lost 4 bases and the J gene lost 0 bases, with 12 bases spanning the gap. This CDR3 contains 15 residues. Germline values: CDR1 MGHRA, CDR2 YSYEKL. Average productive template count per sample was around 40,000. Measured with immunoSEQ multiplex PCR; TCRdb has only the in-frame clones, and not every one. Among some 5,800 clones, 77% were seen once, and the ten largest hold over 65%. As concerns this clone: Antigen unknown.

Study-wide results and limits: In T-cell large granular lymphocyte leukemia, about half of patients showed multiple immunodominant subclonotypes. Clonal expansion was inferred from samples taken at other timepoints. All newly emerging clones after therapy were STAT3 wild type.

What was sequenced was peripheral blood mononuclear cells. This chain uses TRBV4-1 with TRBJ1-2; the D gene is possibly TRBD1 (6 bases). The sequence was obtained from a man aged 35 to 55 with T-cell large granular lymphocyte leukemia. Some clones in this sample may be carry-over from other donors' samples. CDR3 protein: CASSRENRANYGYTF. For the CDR3, the DNA is TGCGCCAGCAGCCGGGAAAACAGGGCTAACTATGGCTACACCTTC.